This is a list of T cell receptor beta chains from one sample in a study of blood T cell repertoires in COVID-19. Sequenced by immunoSEQ multiplex PCR; TCRdb stores in-frame clones only, minus some. The repertoire holds about 160,000 clones, with around 80% as singletons. The sequenced sample consisted of peripheral blood. The receptors derive from a woman at least 80 years old with acute or convalescent COVID-19. Both conserved end residues are part of each CDR3. A D gene is named only where the DNA matches it firmly. Part of the rows lack a size; the others show once, few, many or a class for expanded clones.

clone_size j_call d_call v_call cdr3_aa cdr3_nt
few TRBJ1-2 TRBD1 TRBV15 CATSVRDREYGYTF TGTGCCACCAGCGTCCGGGACAGGGAATATGGCTACACCTTC
once TRBJ1-5 TRBD1 TRBV12-5 CASAGQVANQPQHF TGTGCTAGTGCGGGACAGGTGGCCAATCAGCCCCAGCATTTT
. TRBJ1-2 . TRBV4-2 CASSQDISNYGYTF TGTGCCAGCAGCCAAGATATCTCTAACTATGGCTACACCTTC
once TRBJ2-1 TRBD2 TRBV5-1 CASSTTSGDSYNEQFF TGCGCCAGCAGCACGACTAGCGGGGACTCCTACAATGAGCAGTTCTTC
. TRBJ1-2 TRBD1 TRBV6-5 CASATGGEDGYTF TGTGCCAGCGCGACAGGGGGCGAGGATGGCTACACCTTC
. TRBJ2-2 TRBD1 TRBV7-9 CASSFLTGGGTGELFF TGTGCCAGCAGCTTCTTGACAGGGGGTGGCACCGGGGAGCTGTTTTTT
. TRBJ2-2 . TRBV7-2 CASSQLPRGAYTGELFF TGTGCCAGCAGCCAACTTCCTCGGGGGGCTTACACCGGGGAGCTGTTTTTT
. TRBJ2-7 TRBD1 TRBV28 CASSPGTGRSYEQYF TGTGCCAGCAGTCCAGGGACAGGGCGTTCCTACGAGCAGTACTTC
. TRBJ1-1 . TRBV7-9 CASSLARGSSEAFF TGTGCCAGCAGCTTAGCGAGAGGGTCTTCTGAAGCTTTCTTT
. TRBJ1-2 . TRBV6-5 CASSYVGQGGGYTF TGTGCCAGCAGTTACGTAGGGCAGGGCGGTGGCTACACCTTC
. TRBJ2-5 . TRBV3-1/TRBV3-2 CASSQDPGGIETQYF TGTGCCAGCAGCCAAGATCCGGGGGGCATAGAGACCCAGTACTTC